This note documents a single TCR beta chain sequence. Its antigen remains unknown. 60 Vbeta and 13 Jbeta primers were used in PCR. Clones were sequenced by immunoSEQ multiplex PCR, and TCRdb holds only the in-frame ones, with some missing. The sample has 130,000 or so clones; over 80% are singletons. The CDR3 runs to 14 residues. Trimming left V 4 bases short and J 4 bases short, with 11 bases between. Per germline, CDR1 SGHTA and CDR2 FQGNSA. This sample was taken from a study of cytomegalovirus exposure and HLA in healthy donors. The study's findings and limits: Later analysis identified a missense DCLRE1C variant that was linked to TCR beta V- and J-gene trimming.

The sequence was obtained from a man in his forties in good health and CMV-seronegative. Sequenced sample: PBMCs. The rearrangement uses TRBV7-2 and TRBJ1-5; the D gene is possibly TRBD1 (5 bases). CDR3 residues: CASSSAGLNQPQHF. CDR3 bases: TGTGCCAGCAGCTCAGCGGGGCTAAATCAGCCCCAGCATTTT.